This TCR beta chain was observed in a study of T cell changes during pregnancy in multiple sclerosis. Trimming took 10 bases from V and 2 from J, leaving 5 bases between them. The CDR3 is made up of 10 amino acids. CDR1 SEHNR and CDR2 FQNEAQ come from the germline V gene (reference sequence). The data were produced by immunoSEQ multiplex PCR, yet TCRdb's version contains in-frame clones alone and is incomplete. Seen here are 20,000 to 30,000 clones, roughly 90% observed once, and the top ten hold just under 9.5%. The receptor was derived from a female donor in good health, enrolled as a control in a pregnancy study. The V call is TRBV7-9, the J call TRBJ1-2; D remains ambiguous. The material was CD8+ T cells from peripheral blood mononuclear cells, obtained in the third trimester of pregnancy. CDR3 region: CATQNYGYTF. For the CDR3, the DNA is TGTGCCACACAAAACTATGGCTACACCTTC.